The clone carrying this T cell receptor (beta chain) has at least ten counts. TCR beta CDR3 regions were amplified from RNA transcripts. An opening RT-PCR round employed HTBI primers and preceded a second-round multiplex PCR. TCRdb recomputed calls from the multiplex PCR reads with MiXCR, one row per CDR3 protein. The sample consists of just over 600,000 distinct CDR3 sequences, approximately 21% of them appearing once. The record originates from a study of Graves' ophthalmopathy and Graves' hyperthyroidism. Aged 18 to 65, hyperthyroidism patients had new diagnoses of under 2 months' duration. Clinical symptoms, serum thyroxine, TRAb, thyroid ultrasound and orbital computed tomography determined diagnosis. Germline CDR1 is MNHEY and CDR2 is SVGEGT. The CDR3 extends over 13 amino acids. The J segment lost 9 bases and the V segment lost 8 bases, leaving 9 bases of the junction unmatched.

The chain has TRBV6-2 or TRBV6-3 and TRBJ2-4; TRBD1 matches at 8 bases. The sequence derives from a woman under 30 with stable Graves' hyperthyroidism. Some clones in this sample may be carry-over from other donors' samples. The sample consisted of peripheral blood. DNA of the CDR3: TGTGCCAGCCAAACCGGACAGGGTACCATTCAGTACTTC. Translating gives CASQTGQGTIQYF.